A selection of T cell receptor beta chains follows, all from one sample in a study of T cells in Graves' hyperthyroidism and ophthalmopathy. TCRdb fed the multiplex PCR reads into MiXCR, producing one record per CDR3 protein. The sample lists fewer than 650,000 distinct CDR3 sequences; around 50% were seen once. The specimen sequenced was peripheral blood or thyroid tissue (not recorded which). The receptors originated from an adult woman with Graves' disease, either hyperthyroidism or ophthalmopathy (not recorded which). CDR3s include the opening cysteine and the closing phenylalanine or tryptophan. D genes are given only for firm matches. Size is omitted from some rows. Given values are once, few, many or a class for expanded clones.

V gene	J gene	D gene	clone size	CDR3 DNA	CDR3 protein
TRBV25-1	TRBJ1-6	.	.	TGTGCCAGCAGTGCTAGAGTGGGGCTGGGGACACCCCTCCACTTT	CASSARVGLGTPLHF
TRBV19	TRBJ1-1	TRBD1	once	TGTGCCAGTAGTCCGGGACAGGAGGGCTCCGGAGCTTTCTTT	CASSPGQEGSGAFF
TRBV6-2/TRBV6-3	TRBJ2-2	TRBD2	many	TGTGCCAGCAGTCCACACGAGCGGGAGAACACCGGGGAGCTGTTTTTT	CASSPHERENTGELFF
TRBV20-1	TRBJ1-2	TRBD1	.	TGCAGTGCTAAGTTCCAGGGGGTGAGAAACACCTTC	CSAKFQGVRNTF
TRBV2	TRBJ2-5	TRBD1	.	TGTGCCAGCAGTGCTACAGGGGACAGGGAGAACCAAGAGACCCAGTACTTC	CASSATGDRENQETQYF
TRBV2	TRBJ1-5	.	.	TGTGCCAGCACACACCGGGGCCCCCTTCATTTT	CASTHRGPLHF
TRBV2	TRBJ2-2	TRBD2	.	TGTGCCAGCATGGCTAGCGGGAGTCGTACCGGGGAGCTGTTTTTT	CASMASGSRTGELFF
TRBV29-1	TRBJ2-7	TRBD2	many	TGCAGCGTTGTGCGGGGGGAGGGATACGAGCAGTACTTC	CSVVRGEGYEQYF
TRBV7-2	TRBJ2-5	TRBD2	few	TGTGCCAGCAGCAACCGCACCGGGACGGGGGGAGAGACCCAGTACTTC	CASSNRTGTGGETQYF
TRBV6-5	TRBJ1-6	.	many	TGTGCCAGCAGTTACGGGACCTCTTCGAATAATTCACCCCTCCACTTT	CASSYGTSSNNSPLHF
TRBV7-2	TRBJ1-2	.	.	TGTGCCAGCAGCTTAGTGTTCCGGAGACACCTGTATGGCTACACCTTC	CASSLVFRRHLYGYTF
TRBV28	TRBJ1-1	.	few	TGTGCCAGCACCCCGGAGCGAGGAGGTACTGAAGCTTTCTTT	CASTPERGGTEAFF
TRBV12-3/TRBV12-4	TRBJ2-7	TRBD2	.	TGTGCCAGTAAAGGGTATAAAGGCGGGAGGATCAACGAGCAGTACTTC	CASKGYKGGRINEQYF
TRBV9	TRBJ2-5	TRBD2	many	TGTGCCAGCAGCTCCAGCGGGAGGAAGGGTTGGGAGACCCAGTACTTC	CASSSSGRKGWETQYF
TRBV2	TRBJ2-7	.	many	TGTGCCAGCATAGGGACTCAGGGGACCGAGCAGTACTTC	CASIGTQGTEQYF
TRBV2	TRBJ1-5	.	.	TGTGCCAGCAGAAACACGGCGAATCAGCCCCAGCATTTT	CASRNTANQPQHF
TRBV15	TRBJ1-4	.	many	TGTGCCACCAGCTCTAAGGCGTGGGGGGCGGGTGAAAAACTGTTTTTT	CATSSKAWGAGEKLFF
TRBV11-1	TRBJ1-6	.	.	TGTGCCAGCAGCTTGATCCTGGGAGGTTCACCCCTCCACTTT	CASSLILGGSPLHF
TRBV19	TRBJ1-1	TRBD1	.	TGTGCCAGTAGTGGGACAGGTAGGGTGAACACTGAAGCTTTCTTT	CASSGTGRVNTEAFF
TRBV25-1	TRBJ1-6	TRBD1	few	TGTGCCAGCAGTGGCGGACAGGGCTTGGCACCCCTCCACTTT	CASSGGQGLAPLHF
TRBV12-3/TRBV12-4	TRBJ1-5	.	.	TGTGCCAGCAGTGATGCAGAGTTTGGTGACCAGGGTCAGCCCCAGCATTTT	CASSDAEFGDQGQPQHF
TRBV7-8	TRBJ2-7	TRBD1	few	TGTGCCAGCAGCTTAGGCAGGGGGCGCGATCAGTACTTC	CASSLGRGRDQYF
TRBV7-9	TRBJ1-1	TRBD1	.	TGTGCCAGCTCGACAGGGTTCACTGAAGCTTTCTTT	CASSTGFTEAFF
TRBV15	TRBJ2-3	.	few	TGTGCCACCAGCATGGGACTTGACACAGATACGCAGTATTTT	CATSMGLDTDTQYF
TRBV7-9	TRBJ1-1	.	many	TGTGCCAGCAGCCCCCCCTCGGGACACTCCAAAGCTTTCTTT	CASSPPSGHSKAFF
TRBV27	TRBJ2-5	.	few	TGTGCCAGCAGTTTTGGATTACAAGGGACCCAGTACTTC	CASSFGLQGTQYF
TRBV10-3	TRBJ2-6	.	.	TGTGCCATCAGTTCCCTCGGGGACTCGGGGGCCAACGTCCTGACTTTC	CAISSLGDSGANVLTF
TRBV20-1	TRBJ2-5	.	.	TGCAGTGCTAGAGGCGGTGGGGCCCAAGAGACCCAGTACTTC	CSARGGGAQETQYF
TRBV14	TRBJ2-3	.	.	TGTGCCAGCAGCCAACGGGGCGCAGGAGATACGCAGTATTTT	CASSQRGAGDTQYF
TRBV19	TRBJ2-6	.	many	TGTGCCAGTAGTATCGACCTATCAGGGAGTGGGGCCAACGTCCTGACTTTC	CASSIDLSGSGANVLTF
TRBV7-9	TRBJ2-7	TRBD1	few	TGTGCCAGCAGCTGGCGGGACAGGAACTACGAGCAGTACTTC	CASSWRDRNYEQYF
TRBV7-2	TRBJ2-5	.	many	TGTGCCAGCAGCTTTTTGGTACAAGAGACCCAGTACTTC	CASSFLVQETQYF
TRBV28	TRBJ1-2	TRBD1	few	TGTGCCAGCATCAGGACAGGGTTGGATGGCTACACCTTC	CASIRTGLDGYTF
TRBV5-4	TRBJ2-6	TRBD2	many	TGTGCCAGCAGCTCAGCGGGAGGGCCGGCCGGGGCCAACGTCCTGACTTTC	CASSSAGGPAGANVLTF
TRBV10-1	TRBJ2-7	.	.	TGCGTCAGCAGCGCCACGAGGCTAAACTACGAGCAGTACTTC	CVSSATRLNYEQYF
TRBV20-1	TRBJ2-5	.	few	TGCAGTGCTAGAGAAGCGGGTTTGGGGACCCAGTACTTC	CSAREAGLGTQYF
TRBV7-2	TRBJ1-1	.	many	TGTGCCAGCAGACCCGGGGGCATGAACACTGAAGCTTTCTTT	CASRPGGMNTEAFF
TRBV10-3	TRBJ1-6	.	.	TGTGCCATCAGTGCTAGAGACCGGGGACGCCCTAGCTATAATTCACCCCTCCACTTT	CAISARDRGRPSYNSPLHF
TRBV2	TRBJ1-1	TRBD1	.	TGTGCCAGCAGCTCTCATACTGACAGGGTCACTGAAGCTTTCTTT	CASSSHTDRVTEAFF
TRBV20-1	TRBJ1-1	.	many	TGCAGTGCTAGTATAAAAGGAGCTTTCTTT	CSASIKGAFF
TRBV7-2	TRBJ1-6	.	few	TGTGCCAGCACCATTAGCGGAGGAGGGAGGAGGGAGGGCCATTCACCCCTCCACTTT	CASTISGGGRREGHSPLHF
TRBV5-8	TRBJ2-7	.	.	TGTGCCAGCAGCCAAGTGGGAGCTAACCCCCACGAGCAGTACTTC	CASSQVGANPHEQYF
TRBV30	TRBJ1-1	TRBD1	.	TGTGCCTGGGTCCGACAGGGTCTCACTGAAGCTTTCTTT	CAWVRQGLTEAFF
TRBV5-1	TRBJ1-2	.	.	TGCGCCAGCAGCACCAACCCGACGGCAGTTAACTATGGCTACACCTTC	CASSTNPTAVNYGYTF
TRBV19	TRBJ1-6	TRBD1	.	TGTGCCAGTAGGACGGGACAGAGCGACCCTATTTTT	CASRTGQSDPIF
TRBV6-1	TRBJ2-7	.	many	TGTGCCAGCAGTGAAGTGCCTGAGGGGGAGCAGTACTTC	CASSEVPEGEQYF
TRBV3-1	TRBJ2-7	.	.	TGTGCCAGCAGCCGGAGTACAGGGATGCGAGAGCAGTACTTC	CASSRSTGMREQYF
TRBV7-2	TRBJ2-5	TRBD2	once	TGTGCCAGCAGTCGTACTAGCGGGAGTCGGGAGACCCAGTACTTC	CASSRTSGSRETQYF
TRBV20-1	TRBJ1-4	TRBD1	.	TGCAGTACTAGAGGAGAAGGGACAGGGGGCCTCGGAAGGGTGAGACTGTTTTTT	CSTRGEGTGGLGRVRLFF
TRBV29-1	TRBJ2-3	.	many	TGCAGCGTCGACCTTTCGGGCGCAGATACGCAGTATTTT	CSVDLSGADTQYF
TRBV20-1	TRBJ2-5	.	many	TGCAGTGCTAGAGCGGGACCCCAAGAGACCCAGTACTTC	CSARAGPQETQYF
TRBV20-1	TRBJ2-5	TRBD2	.	TGCAGTGCCCCGGGACTAGCGCAGAGGGAGACCCAGTACTTC	CSAPGLAQRETQYF
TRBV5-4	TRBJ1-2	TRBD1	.	TGTGCCAGCAGCGTGACAGGGCGCGGCTACACCTTC	CASSVTGRGYTF
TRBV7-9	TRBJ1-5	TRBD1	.	TGTGCCAGCAGCCACCGGGACAGGGCTCCCAATAGCAATCAGCCCCAGCATTTT	CASSHRDRAPNSNQPQHF
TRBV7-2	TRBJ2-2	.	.	TGTGCCAGCAGCTTAGAATCCACCGGGGAGCTGTTTTTT	CASSLESTGELFF